This TCR beta chain was captured in a study of T cells after yellow fever vaccination. Looking at the study overall: Low-cell-number fractions underwent preparation using SMART-Seq v4 Ultra Low Input.

Study observations and caveats: The secondary response peaked faster, at day 5 versus 15, but was weaker. Sorted repertoires could include abundant contaminating clonotypes from bulk cells. Booster sampling recovered most clones from primary vaccination (around 96% CD4, 88% CD8).

Losses at the gene ends were 6 bases for V and 8 bases for J; bases not matched to a gene: 9. This CDR3 is built from 13 residues. Per the germline V gene, CDR1 is DFQATT and CDR2 is SNEGSKA (reference sequence). A note on this clonotype: Its antigen is currently unknown.

MiXCR was run by TCRdb on the 5' RACE reads, yielding one entry per CDR3 protein. In the table there are approximately 300,000 distinct CDR3 sequences, around 7% of which are singletons. The clonotype originates from a man aged 18 to 35 who received the YFV17D yellow fever vaccine. The specimen comprised PBMCs, sampled about 41 days after the first yellow fever vaccination. The rearrangement uses TRBV20-1 and TRBJ1-4; TRBD1 matches at 7 bases. The DNA for the CDR3 is TGCAGTGCCAGGGGACAGTTGGGGGAAAAACTGTTTTTT. Translating gives CSARGQLGEKLFF.